This record covers a single T cell receptor beta chain. Its cognate antigen is unknown. The CDR3 runs to 15 residues. V dropped 4 bases and J dropped 2 bases, with 11 bases sitting between them. Germline-derived CDR1 and CDR2 are SGHTA and FQGNSA. The source of the sample is a study of cytomegalovirus exposure and HLA in healthy donors. The PCR had 60 Vbeta and 13 Jbeta primers. Sequenced by immunoSEQ multiplex PCR; TCRdb stores in-frame clones only, minus some. The repertoire holds 150,000 to 200,000 clones, with 75% to 90% as singletons. Findings and caveats of the study: As a later analysis revealed, most CMV-associated TCR beta chains appeared HLA-restricted. A list of roughly 160 TCR beta chains associated with cytomegalovirus was given.

The material sequenced was PBMCs. The chain combines TRBV7-2 with TRBJ2-2, with TRBD2 as a possible D gene (6 bases). This TCR was sampled from a boy younger than 10 in good health and CMV-seronegative. The CDR3 DNA reads as TGTGCCAGCAGCTCCCCACTAGCAAACACCGGGGAGCTGTTTTTT. Translated, it gives CASSSPLANTGELFF.